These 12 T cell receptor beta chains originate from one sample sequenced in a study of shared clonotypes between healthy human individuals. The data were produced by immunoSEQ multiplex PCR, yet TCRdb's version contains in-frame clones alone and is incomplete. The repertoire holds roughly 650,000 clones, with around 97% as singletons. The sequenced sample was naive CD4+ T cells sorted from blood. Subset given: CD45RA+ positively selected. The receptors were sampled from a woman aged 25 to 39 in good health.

The DNA for the CDR3 is TGTGCCAGTGCTAAACAGGGTATGAACACTGAAGCTTTCTTT. It yields the protein CASAKQGMNTEAFF. This chain links TRBV19 with TRBJ1-1, with D tentatively TRBD1 (6 bases). This CDR3 region has 14 residues. The V end lost 8 bases, the J end lost 0 bases, and 13 bases lay between the germline ends. Per germline, CDR1 LNHDA and CDR2 SQIVND (reference sequence).

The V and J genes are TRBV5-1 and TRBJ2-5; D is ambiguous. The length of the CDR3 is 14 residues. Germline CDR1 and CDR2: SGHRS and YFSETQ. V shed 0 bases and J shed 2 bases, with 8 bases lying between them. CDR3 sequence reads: CASSLAPRQETQYF. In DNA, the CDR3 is TGCGCCAGCAGCTTGGCCCCCCGGCAAGAGACCCAGTACTTC.

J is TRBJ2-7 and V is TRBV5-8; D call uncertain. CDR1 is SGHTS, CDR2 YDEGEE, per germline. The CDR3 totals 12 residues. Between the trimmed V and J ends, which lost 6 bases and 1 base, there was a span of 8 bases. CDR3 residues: CASMGISYEQYF. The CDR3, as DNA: TGTGCCAGCATGGGAATTTCCTACGAGCAGTACTTC.

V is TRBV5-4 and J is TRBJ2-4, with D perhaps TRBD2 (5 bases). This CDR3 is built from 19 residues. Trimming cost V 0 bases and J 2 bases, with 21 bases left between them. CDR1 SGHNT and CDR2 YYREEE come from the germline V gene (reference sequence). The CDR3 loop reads CASSLDVIRTGHSKNIQYF. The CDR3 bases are TGTGCCAGCAGCTTGGACGTTATCAGGACTGGGCATTCCAAAAACATTCAGTACTTC.

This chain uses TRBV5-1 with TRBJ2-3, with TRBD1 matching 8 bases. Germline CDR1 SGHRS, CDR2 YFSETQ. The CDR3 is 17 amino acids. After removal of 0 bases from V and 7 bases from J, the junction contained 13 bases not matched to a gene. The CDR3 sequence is CASSLAQGAGNLNTQYF. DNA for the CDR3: TGCGCCAGCAGCTTGGCCCAGGGGGCTGGTAACCTAAATACGCAGTATTTT.

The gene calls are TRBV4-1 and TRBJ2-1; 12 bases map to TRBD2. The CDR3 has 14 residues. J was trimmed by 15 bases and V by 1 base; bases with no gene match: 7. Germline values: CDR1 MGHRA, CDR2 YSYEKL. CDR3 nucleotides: TGCGCCAGCAGCCAAGTGGGACTAGCGGGTGGCATGTTCTTC. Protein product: CASSQVGLAGGMFF.

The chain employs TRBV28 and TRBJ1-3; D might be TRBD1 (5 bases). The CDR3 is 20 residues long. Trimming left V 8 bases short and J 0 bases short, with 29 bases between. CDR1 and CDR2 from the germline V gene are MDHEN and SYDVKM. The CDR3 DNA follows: TGTGCCAGCCCGGGACGAACGGGACCTCGTAATGGGTTCTCTGGAAACACCATATATTTT. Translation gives CASPGRTGPRNGFSGNTIYF.

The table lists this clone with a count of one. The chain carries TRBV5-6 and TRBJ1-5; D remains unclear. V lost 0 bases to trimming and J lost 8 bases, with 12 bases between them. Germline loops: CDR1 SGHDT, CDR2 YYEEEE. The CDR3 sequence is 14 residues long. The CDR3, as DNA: TGTGCCAGCAGCTTGGGAGTGGGTAGGGAGCCCCAGCATTTT. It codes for CASSLGVGREPQHF.

This CDR3 is CASSLVVRGNTEAFF. CDR3 nucleotides: TGCGCCAGCAGCTTGGTGGTCAGGGGGAACACTGAAGCTTTCTTT. The chain is built from TRBV5-1 and TRBJ1-1, with a possible D match to TRBD1 (6 bases). The V end lost 0 bases, the J end lost 1 base, and 10 bases lay between the germline ends. The germline gives CDR1 SGHRS, CDR2 YFSETQ. The CDR3 spans 15 residues.

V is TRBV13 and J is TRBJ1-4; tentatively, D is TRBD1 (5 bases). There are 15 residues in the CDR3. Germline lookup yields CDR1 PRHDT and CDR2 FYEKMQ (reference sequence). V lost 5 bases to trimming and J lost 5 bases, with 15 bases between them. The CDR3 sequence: CASSLGGRRNEKLFF. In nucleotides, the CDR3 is TGTGCCAGCAGCCTCGGGGGACGGCGGAATGAAAAACTGTTTTTT.

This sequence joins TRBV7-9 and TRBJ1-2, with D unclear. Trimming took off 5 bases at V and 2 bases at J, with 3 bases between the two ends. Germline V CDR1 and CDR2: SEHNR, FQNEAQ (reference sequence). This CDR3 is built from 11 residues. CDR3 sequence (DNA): TGTGCCAGCAGCCTCAACTATGGCTACACCTTC. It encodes CASSLNYGYTF.

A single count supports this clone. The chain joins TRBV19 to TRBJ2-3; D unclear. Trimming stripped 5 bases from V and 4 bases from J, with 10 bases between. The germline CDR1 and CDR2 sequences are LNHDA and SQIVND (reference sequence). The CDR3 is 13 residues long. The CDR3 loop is CASSGDVADTQYF. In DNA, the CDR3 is TGTGCCAGTAGTGGGGATGTCGCAGATACGCAGTATTTT. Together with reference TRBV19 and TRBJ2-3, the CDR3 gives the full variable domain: DGGITQSPKYLFRKEGQNVTLSCEQNLNHDAMYWYRQDPGQGLRLIYYSQIVNDFQKGDIAEGYSVSREKKESFPLTVTSAQKNPTAFYLCASSGDVADTQYFGPGTRLTVL.